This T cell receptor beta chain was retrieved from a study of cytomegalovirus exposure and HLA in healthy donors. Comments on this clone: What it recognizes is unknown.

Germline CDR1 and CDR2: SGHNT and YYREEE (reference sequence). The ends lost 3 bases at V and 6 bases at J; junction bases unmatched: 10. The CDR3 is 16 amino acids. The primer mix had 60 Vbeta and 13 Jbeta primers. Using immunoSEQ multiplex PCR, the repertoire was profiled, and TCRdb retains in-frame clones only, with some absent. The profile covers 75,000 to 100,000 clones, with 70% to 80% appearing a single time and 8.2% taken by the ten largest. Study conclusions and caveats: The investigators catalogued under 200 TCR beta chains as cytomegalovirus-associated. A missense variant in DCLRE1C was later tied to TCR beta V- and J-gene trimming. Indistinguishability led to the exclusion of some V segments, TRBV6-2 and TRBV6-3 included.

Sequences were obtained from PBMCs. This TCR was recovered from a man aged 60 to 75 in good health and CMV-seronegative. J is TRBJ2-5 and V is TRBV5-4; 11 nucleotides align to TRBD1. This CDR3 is CASSSRGQGAPKTQYF. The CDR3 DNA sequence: TGTGCCAGCAGCTCGCGAGGACAGGGGGCCCCAAAGACCCAGTACTTC.